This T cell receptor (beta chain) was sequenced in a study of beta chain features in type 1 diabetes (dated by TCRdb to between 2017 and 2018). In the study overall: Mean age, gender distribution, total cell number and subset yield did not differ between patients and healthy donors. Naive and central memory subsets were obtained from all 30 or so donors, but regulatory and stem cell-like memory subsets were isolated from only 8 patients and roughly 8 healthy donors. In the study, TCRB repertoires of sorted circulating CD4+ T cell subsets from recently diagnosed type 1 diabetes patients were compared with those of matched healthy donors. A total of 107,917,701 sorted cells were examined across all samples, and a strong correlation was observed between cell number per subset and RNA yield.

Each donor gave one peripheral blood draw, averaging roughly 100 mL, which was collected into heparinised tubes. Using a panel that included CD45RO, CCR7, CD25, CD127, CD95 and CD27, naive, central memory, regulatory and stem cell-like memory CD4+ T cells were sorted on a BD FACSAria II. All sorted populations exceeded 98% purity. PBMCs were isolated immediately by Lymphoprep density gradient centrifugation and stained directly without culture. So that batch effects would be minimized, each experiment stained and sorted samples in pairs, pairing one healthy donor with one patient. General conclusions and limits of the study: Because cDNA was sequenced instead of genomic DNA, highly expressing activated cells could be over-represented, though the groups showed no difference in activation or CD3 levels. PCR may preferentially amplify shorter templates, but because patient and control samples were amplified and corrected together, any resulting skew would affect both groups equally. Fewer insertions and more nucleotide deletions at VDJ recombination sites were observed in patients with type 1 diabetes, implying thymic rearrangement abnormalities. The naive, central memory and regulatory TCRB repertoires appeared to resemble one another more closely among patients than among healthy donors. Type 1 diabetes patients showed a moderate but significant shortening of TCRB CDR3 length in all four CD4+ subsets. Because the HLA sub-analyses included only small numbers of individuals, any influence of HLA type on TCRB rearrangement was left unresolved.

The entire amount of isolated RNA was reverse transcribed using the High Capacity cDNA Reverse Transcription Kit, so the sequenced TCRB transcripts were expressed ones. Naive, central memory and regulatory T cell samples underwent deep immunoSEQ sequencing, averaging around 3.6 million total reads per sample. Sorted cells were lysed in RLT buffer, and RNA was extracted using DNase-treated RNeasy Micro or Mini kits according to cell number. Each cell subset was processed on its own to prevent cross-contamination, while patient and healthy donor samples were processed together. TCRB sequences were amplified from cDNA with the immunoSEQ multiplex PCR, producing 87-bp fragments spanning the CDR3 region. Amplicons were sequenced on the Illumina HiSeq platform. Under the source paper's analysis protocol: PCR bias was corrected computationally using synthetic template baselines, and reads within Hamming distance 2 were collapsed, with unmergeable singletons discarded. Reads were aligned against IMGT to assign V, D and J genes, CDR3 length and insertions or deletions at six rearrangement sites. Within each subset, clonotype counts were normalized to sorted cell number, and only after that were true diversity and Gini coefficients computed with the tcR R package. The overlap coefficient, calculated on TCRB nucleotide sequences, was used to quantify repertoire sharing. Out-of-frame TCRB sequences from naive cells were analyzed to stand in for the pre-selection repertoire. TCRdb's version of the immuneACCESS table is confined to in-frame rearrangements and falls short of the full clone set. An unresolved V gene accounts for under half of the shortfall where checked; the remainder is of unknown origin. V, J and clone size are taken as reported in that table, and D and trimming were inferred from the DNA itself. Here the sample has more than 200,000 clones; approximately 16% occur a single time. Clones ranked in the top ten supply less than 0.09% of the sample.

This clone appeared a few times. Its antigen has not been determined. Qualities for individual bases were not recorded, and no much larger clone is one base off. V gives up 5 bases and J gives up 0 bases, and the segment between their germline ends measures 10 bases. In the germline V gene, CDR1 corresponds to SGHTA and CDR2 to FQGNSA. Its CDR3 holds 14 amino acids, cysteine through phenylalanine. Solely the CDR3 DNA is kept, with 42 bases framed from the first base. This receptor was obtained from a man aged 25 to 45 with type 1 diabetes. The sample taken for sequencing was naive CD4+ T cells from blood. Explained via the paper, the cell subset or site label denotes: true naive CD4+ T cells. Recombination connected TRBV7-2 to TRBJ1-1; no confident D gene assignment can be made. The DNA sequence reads TGTGCCAGCAGCCGCGACAAGGTGAACACTGAAGCTTTCTTT. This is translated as CASSRDKVNTEAFF.